Each of the 6 T cell receptor beta chains below was sequenced from the same sample in a study of T cell changes during pregnancy in multiple sclerosis. Assay used: immunoSEQ multiplex PCR; TCRdb lists only in-frame clones, some missing. The repertoire holds about 79,000 clones, with approximately 90% as singletons. Source: CD4+ T cells from peripheral blood mononuclear cells, taken in the second trimester of pregnancy. The receptors shown here come from a female donor with multiple sclerosis, enrolled in a pregnancy study.

The V and J genes are TRBV28 and TRBJ1-5, with D tentatively TRBD1 (6 bases). Germline V gives CDR1 MDHEN, CDR2 SYDVKM. The V end was cut by 5 bases, the J end by 4 bases, with 12 bases between. The CDR3 extends over 14 amino acids. CDR3 sequence: CASSPDRWNQPQHF. The CDR3 DNA sequence: TGTGCCAGCAGTCCGGACAGATGGAATCAGCCCCAGCATTTT.

The chain is built from TRBV7-6 and TRBJ2-4, with 11 bases aligning to TRBD2. Per germline, CDR1 SGHVS and CDR2 FNYEAQ. The CDR3 is 15 residues long. V gave up 6 bases and J gave up 10 bases; unmatched junction bases: 11. For the CDR3, the DNA is TGTGCCAGCAGTCTTAGCGGGGGGGCCGATAGGATTCAGTACTTC. Its translation is CASSLSGGADRIQYF. Full variable domain (remainder filled in from reference TRBV7-6 and TRBJ2-4): GAGVSQSPRYKVTKRGQDVALRCDPISGHVSLYWYRQALGQGPEFLTYFNYEAQQDKSGLPNDRFSAERPEGSISTLTIQRTEQRDSAMYRCASSLSGGADRIQYFGAGTRLSVL.

This clone was found once. This chain uses TRBV9 with TRBJ1-1; tentatively, D is TRBD1 (5 bases). V was clipped by 4 bases and J by 1 base, with 11 bases between them. Per germline, CDR1 SGDLS and CDR2 YYNGEE. CDR3 length: 14 residues. The CDR3 here is CASSTEGANTEAFF. The CDR3 nucleotides read TGTGCCAGCAGCACCGAAGGGGCGAACACTGAAGCTTTCTTT.

The chain joins TRBV30 to TRBJ2-2; 7 bases are shared with TRBD1. Germline CDR1 is GTSNPN and CDR2 is SVGIG (reference sequence). Trimming took 1 base from V and 9 from J; bases not matched to a gene: 17. This CDR3 is 17 amino acids long. This CDR3 is CAWSATGTALQDRELFF. The CDR3 DNA reads TGTGCCTGGAGTGCCACCGGGACAGCCCTCCAGGACCGGGAGCTGTTTTTT.

The rearrangement links TRBV30 to TRBJ1-1; weak D call: TRBD1 (6 bases). This CDR3 is built from 12 residues. Germline CDR1 and CDR2: GTSNPN and SVGIG (reference sequence). With 2 bases removed from V and 5 bases from J, the gap between germline ends came to 9 bases. The CDR3 spells CAWSHGQTEAFF. The CDR3 region has the DNA TGTGCCTGGAGTCATGGACAGACTGAAGCTTTCTTT.

The chain combines TRBV11-3 with TRBJ2-2; 8 nucleotides align to TRBD2. V was clipped by 1 base and J by 4 bases; unmatched bases: 14. This CDR3 contains 19 residues. CDR1 and CDR2 from the germline V gene are SGHNT and YENEEA. The CDR3 reads CASSLAGLAHLPGTGELFF. The CDR3 bases are TGTGCCAGCAGCTTAGCCGGACTAGCCCACCTCCCCGGCACCGGGGAGCTGTTTTTT.